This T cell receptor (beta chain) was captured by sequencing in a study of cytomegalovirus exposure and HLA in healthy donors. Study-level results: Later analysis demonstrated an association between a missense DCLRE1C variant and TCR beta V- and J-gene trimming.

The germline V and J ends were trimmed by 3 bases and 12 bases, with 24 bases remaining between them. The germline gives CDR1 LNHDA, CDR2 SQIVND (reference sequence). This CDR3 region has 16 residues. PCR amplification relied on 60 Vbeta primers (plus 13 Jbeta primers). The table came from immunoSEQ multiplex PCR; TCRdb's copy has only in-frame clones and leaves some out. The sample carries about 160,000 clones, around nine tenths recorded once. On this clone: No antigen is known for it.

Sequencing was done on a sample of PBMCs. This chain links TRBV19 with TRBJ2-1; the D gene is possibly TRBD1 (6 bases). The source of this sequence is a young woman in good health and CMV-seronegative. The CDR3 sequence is CASSIFGTTDKLAQFF. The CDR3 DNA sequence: TGTGCCAGTAGTATTTTCGGGACAACGGACAAACTCGCGCAGTTCTTC.